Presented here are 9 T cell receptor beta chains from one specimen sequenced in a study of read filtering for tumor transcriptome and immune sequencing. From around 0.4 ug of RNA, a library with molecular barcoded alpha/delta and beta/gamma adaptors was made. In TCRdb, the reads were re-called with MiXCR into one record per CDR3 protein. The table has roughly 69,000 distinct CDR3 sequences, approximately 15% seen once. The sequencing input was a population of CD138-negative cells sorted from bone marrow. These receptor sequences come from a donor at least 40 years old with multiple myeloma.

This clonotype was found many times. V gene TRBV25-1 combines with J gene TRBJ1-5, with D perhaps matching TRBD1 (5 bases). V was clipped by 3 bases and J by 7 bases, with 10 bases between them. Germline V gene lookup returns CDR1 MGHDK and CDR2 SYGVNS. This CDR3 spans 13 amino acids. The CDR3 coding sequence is TGTGCCAGCAGTGATAGGGGAAACCAGCCCCAGCATTTT. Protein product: CASSDRGNQPQHF. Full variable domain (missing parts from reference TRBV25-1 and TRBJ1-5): EADIYQTPRYLVIGTGKKITLECSQTMGHDKMYWYQQDPGMELHLIHYSYGVNSTEKGDLSSESTVSRIRTEHFPLTLESARPSHTSQYLCASSDRGNQPQHFGDGTRLSIL.

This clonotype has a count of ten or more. The CDR3 loop reads CASSLDNWDRGEDEQFF. The CDR3, as DNA: TGTGCCAGCAGCTTAGATAATTGGGACAGGGGTGAGGATGAGCAGTTCTTC. The J gene is TRBJ2-1, the V gene TRBV11-2; 10 nucleotides line up with TRBD1. This CDR3 spans 17 amino acids. The V gene's germline CDR1 is SGHAT and CDR2 FQNNGV. Trimming cost V 0 bases and J 8 bases; bases outside gene matches: 10.

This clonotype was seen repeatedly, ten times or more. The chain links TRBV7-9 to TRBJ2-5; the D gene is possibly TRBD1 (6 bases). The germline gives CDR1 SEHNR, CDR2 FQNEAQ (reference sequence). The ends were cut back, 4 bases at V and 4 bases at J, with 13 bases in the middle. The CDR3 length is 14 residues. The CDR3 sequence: CASSSDSFGETQYF. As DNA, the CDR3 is TGTGCCAGCAGCTCGGACAGCTTTGGAGAGACCCAGTACTTC.

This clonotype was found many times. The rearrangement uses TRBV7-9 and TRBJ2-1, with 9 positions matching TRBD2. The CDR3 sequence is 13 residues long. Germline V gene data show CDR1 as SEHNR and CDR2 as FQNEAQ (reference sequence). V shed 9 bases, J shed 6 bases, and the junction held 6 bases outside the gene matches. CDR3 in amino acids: CASRLAGLNEQFF. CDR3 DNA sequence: TGTGCCAGTCGGCTAGCGGGACTCAATGAGCAGTTCTTC.

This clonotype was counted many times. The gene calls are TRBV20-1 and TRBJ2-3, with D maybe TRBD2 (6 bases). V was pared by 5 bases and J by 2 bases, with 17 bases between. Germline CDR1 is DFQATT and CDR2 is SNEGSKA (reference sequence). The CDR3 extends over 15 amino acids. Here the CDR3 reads CSASGGPGTTDTQYF. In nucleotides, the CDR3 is TGCAGTGCTTCTGGAGGGCCAGGTACCACAGATACGCAGTATTTT.

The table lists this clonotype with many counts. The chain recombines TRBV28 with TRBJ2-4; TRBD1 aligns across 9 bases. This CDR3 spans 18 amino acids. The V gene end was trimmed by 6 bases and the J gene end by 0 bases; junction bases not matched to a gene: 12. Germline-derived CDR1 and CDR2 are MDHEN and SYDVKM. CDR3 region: CASRKGRTGALAKNIQYF. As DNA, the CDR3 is TGTGCCAGCAGAAAAGGAAGGACAGGGGCTCTAGCCAAAAACATTCAGTACTTC.

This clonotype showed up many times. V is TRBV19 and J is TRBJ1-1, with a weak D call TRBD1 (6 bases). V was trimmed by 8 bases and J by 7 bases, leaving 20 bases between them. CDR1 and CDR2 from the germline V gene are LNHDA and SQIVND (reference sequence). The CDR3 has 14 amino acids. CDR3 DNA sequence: TGTGCCAGTGGAGAGACAGGCTCGAAACGTGAAGCTTTCTTT. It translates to CASGETGSKREAFF.

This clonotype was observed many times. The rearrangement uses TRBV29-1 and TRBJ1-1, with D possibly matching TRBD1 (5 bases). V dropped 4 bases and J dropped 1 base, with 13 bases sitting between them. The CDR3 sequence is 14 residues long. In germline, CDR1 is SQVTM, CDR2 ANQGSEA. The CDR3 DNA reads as TGCAGCGTTGTTGGGACGAGACAGAACACTGAAGCTTTCTTT. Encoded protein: CSVVGTRQNTEAFF.

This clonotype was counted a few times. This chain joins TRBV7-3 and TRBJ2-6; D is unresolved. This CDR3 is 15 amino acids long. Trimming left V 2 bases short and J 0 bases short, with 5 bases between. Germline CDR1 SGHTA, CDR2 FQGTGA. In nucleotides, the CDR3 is TGTGCCAGCAGCTTACTGCCCTCTGGGGCCAACGTCCTGACTTTC. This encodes CASSLLPSGANVLTF. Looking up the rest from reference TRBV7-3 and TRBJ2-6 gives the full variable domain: GAGVSQTPSNKVTEKGKYVELRCDPISGHTALYWYRQSLGQGPEFLIYFQGTGAADDSGLPNDRFFAVRPEGSVSTLKIQRTERGDSAVYLCASSLLPSGANVLTFGAGSRLTVL.